These T cell receptor beta chains were read from a single sample in a study of T cells after yellow fever vaccination. TCRdb analysed the 5' RACE reads with MiXCR anew, one entry per CDR3 protein. The data show roughly 150,000 distinct CDR3 sequences, 7.7% seen once. Sequenced here: CD4+ T cells sorted from PBMCs, sampled 5 days after the yellow fever booster vaccination. The source of these receptors is a man aged 25-45 years who received the YFV17D yellow fever vaccine. The CDR3 runs from the conserved cysteine through the conserved F or W. A D gene is named only where the DNA matches it firmly. Only part of the rows carry a size: once, few, many, or a class if the clone is expanded.

V gene: TRBV20-1; clone size: NA; J gene: TRBJ2-1; D gene: TRBD2; CDR3 protein: CSASSLAISYNEQFF; CDR3 DNA: TGCAGTGCCAGTTCACTAGCGATCTCCTACAATGAGCAGTTCTTC
V gene: TRBV5-1; clone size: many; J gene: TRBJ2-2; D gene: NA; CDR3 protein: CASSLVGFTGELFF; CDR3 DNA: TGCGCCAGCAGCTTGGTGGGATTCACCGGGGAGCTGTTTTTT
V gene: TRBV6-2/TRBV6-3; clone size: many; J gene: TRBJ2-6; D gene: TRBD1; CDR3 protein: CASSYLGQAVSGANVLTF; CDR3 DNA: TGTGCCAGCAGTTACCTAGGACAGGCTGTCTCTGGGGCCAACGTCCTGACTTTC
V gene: TRBV6-1; clone size: many; J gene: TRBJ2-1; D gene: TRBD2; CDR3 protein: CASRDLLRGLAGDNEQFF; CDR3 DNA: TGTGCCAGCAGAGACCTCCTCCGCGGACTAGCGGGAGACAATGAGCAGTTCTTC
V gene: TRBV12-3/TRBV12-4; clone size: many; J gene: TRBJ1-2; D gene: NA; CDR3 protein: CASSLMNYGYTF; CDR3 DNA: TGTGCCAGCAGTCTCATGAACTATGGCTACACCTTC
V gene: TRBV3-1; clone size: few; J gene: TRBJ2-2; D gene: NA; CDR3 protein: CASSQRGSSTGELFF; CDR3 DNA: TGTGCCAGCAGCCAAAGGGGGTCCAGCACCGGGGAGCTGTTTTTT
V gene: TRBV7-8; clone size: many; J gene: TRBJ2-3; D gene: NA; CDR3 protein: CASSLGSMRSTQYF; CDR3 DNA: TGTGCCAGCAGCTTAGGTAGTATGCGGAGTACGCAGTATTTT
V gene: TRBV18; clone size: many; J gene: TRBJ2-7; D gene: NA; CDR3 protein: CASSPLAGLTYEQYF; CDR3 DNA: TGTGCCAGCTCACCCCTAGCCGGGCTAACCTACGAGCAGTACTTC
V gene: TRBV18; clone size: many; J gene: TRBJ2-7; D gene: NA; CDR3 protein: CASSPPGLNYEQYF; CDR3 DNA: TGTGCCAGCTCACCACCAGGACTGAATTACGAGCAGTACTTC
V gene: TRBV7-6; clone size: many; J gene: TRBJ2-7; D gene: TRBD1; CDR3 protein: CASSLGGQGLTYEQYF; CDR3 DNA: TGTGCCAGCAGCTTAGGGGGACAGGGCCTTACCTACGAGCAGTACTTC
V gene: TRBV25-1; clone size: many; J gene: TRBJ2-1; D gene: TRBD2; CDR3 protein: CAVTSGRVNEQFF; CDR3 DNA: TGTGCCGTTACTAGCGGGAGAGTTAATGAGCAGTTCTTC
V gene: TRBV4-2; clone size: NA; J gene: TRBJ1-2; D gene: TRBD1; CDR3 protein: CASSQDRDRVGGYGYTF; CDR3 DNA: TGTGCCAGCAGCCAAGATCGGGACAGGGTAGGGGGCTATGGCTACACCTTC
V gene: TRBV5-1; clone size: many; J gene: TRBJ2-7; D gene: TRBD1; CDR3 protein: CASSLVGQDYEQYF; CDR3 DNA: TGCGCCAGCAGCTTGGTCGGACAGGACTACGAGCAGTACTTC
V gene: TRBV7-6; clone size: many; J gene: TRBJ1-1; D gene: NA; CDR3 protein: CASSLEQLMNTEAFF; CDR3 DNA: TGTGCCAGCAGCTTAGAACAGCTAATGAACACTGAAGCTTTCTTT
V gene: TRBV9; clone size: few; J gene: TRBJ2-1; D gene: TRBD2; CDR3 protein: CASSFRTSYNEQFF; CDR3 DNA: TGTGCCAGCAGCTTTCGGACTAGCTACAATGAGCAGTTCTTC